A single sample gave rise to the 17 T cell receptor beta chains below, sequenced in a study of cytomegalovirus exposure and HLA in healthy donors. A multiplex PCR was run with 60 Vbeta primers and 13 Jbeta primers. The protocol was immunoSEQ multiplex PCR, while the TCRdb copy is restricted to in-frame clones and leaves out a portion. The sample holds 130,000 or so clones, 55% to 80% seen once. Material: PBMCs. All receptors derive from a woman aged 40 to 49 in good health and CMV-seronegative.

This clone showed up just once. The chain carries TRBV4-3 and TRBJ2-5; 11 bases line up with TRBD1. Germline-derived CDR1 and CDR2 are LGHNA and YSLEER. CDR3 length: 17 amino acids. V shed 0 bases and J 6 bases; nucleotides not matched to a gene: 9. CDR3 in amino acids: CASSQDWGTGGYQTQYF. CDR3 coding DNA: TGCGCCAGCAGCCAAGATTGGGGGACAGGGGGATATCAGACCCAGTACTTC.

The CDR3 DNA sequence: TGTGCCAGTAGTATGGTGTCTAGCGGGGGCCAAGAGACCCAGTACTTC. This codes for CASSMVSSGGQETQYF. V gene TRBV19 combines with J gene TRBJ2-5; the match to TRBD2 covers 10 bases. Germline CDR1 reads LNHDA; CDR2 reads SQIVND (reference sequence). J gave up 1 base and V 3 bases, and 5 bases lay outside the gene matches. The CDR3 has 16 amino acids. Variable domain in full (rest from reference TRBV19 and TRBJ2-5): DGGITQSPKYLFRKEGQNVTLSCEQNLNHDAMYWYRQDPGQGLRLIYYSQIVNDFQKGDIAEGYSVSREKKESFPLTVTSAQKNPTAFYLCASSMVSSGGQETQYFGPGTRLLVL.

The chain uses TRBV9 and TRBJ2-3; TRBD1 matches 11 bases. This CDR3 has 16 amino acids. Per the germline V gene, CDR1 is SGDLS and CDR2 is YYNGEE. V shed 4 bases, J shed 3 bases, and the junction held 7 bases outside the gene matches. The CDR3 is CASSHRTGGLTDTQYF. CDR3 bases: TGTGCCAGCAGCCACAGGACAGGGGGCTTAACAGATACGCAGTATTTT.

Points on this clone: Since the CDR3 does not end with the conserved phenylalanine or tryptophan, this likely comes from a read error. The DNA is omitted, as the CDR3 cannot be located on it reliably, and the CDR3 follows TCRdb's listing. This chain uses TRBV6-4 with TRBJ1-2; the D call of TRBD1 is as the table states it, not checked on the DNA. CDR1 and CDR2 (germline): MRHNA, SNTAGT. The CDR3 is 13 amino acids long, termini counted. The CDR3 here is CASSDSRVTGATR.

This clone was found once. The J gene is TRBJ2-2, the V gene TRBV7-2, with TRBD1 matching over 7 bases. This CDR3 contains 15 residues. Germline V gene lookup returns CDR1 SGHTA and CDR2 FQGNSA. J was trimmed by 4 bases and V by 6 bases; bases with no gene match: 8. The CDR3 DNA reads as TGTGCCAGCAGTTCGGAAGGGGGCATCACCGGGGAGCTGTTTTTT. Residues: CASSSEGGITGELFF.

The rearrangement uses TRBV29-1 and TRBJ2-7; 8 bases align to TRBD1. The CDR3 runs 13 residues. V dropped 2 bases and J dropped 9; count of bases not matched to a gene: 9. CDR1 is SQVTM and CDR2 is ANQGSEA in the germline V gene. The CDR3 DNA is TGCAGCGTTGAATGGACAGGGTCTCCGCGGCAGTACTTC. Protein sequence: CSVEWTGSPRQYF.

This clone has a handful of counts. The chain uses TRBV5-1 and TRBJ1-5; D perhaps matches TRBD1 (5 bases). The V and J ends lost 4 bases and 2 bases respectively, with 10 bases between them. Per germline, CDR1 SGHRS and CDR2 YFSETQ. The CDR3 covers 14 residues. The CDR3 coding sequence is TGCGCCAGCAGCCCTGGGGGGGGCAATCAGCCCCAGCATTTT. Its translation is CASSPGGGNQPQHF.

CDR3 protein: CASSEVLYGYTF. DNA for the CDR3: TGTGCCAGTAGTGAGGTTCTCTATGGCTACACCTTC. J is TRBJ1-2 and V is TRBV19; D call uncertain. The V and J ends lost 5 bases and 4 bases respectively, with 8 bases between them. There are 12 residues in the CDR3. Per germline, CDR1 LNHDA and CDR2 SQIVND (reference sequence). The entire variable domain, with the rest obtained from reference TRBV19 and TRBJ1-2, is as follows: DGGITQSPKYLFRKEGQNVTLSCEQNLNHDAMYWYRQDPGQGLRLIYYSQIVNDFQKGDIAEGYSVSREKKESFPLTVTSAQKNPTAFYLCASSEVLYGYTFGSGTRLTVV.

This chain links TRBV2 with TRBJ2-7; TRBD1 aligns across 7 bases. The J segment lost 3 bases and the V segment lost 6 bases, leaving 5 bases of the junction unmatched. Germline CDR1 reads SNHLY; CDR2 reads FYNNEI. This CDR3 spans 13 amino acids. Here the CDR3 reads CASSGTVVYEQYF. DNA for the CDR3: TGTGCCAGCAGCGGGACAGTGGTCTACGAGCAGTACTTC.

The rearrangement links TRBV2 to TRBJ2-1; 7 nucleotides match TRBD2. The V and J ends lost 4 bases and 7 bases, in that order; junction bases with no gene match: 1. This CDR3 comprises 12 residues. Germline V gives CDR1 SNHLY, CDR2 FYNNEI. DNA for the CDR3: TGTGCCAGCAGTGCACTAGCGAATGAGCAGTTCTTC. This encodes CASSALANEQFF.

This clone was seen more than once but under ten times. CDR3 sequence reads: CASSRPYRENPNTEAFF. CDR3 nucleotides: TGTGCCAGCAGCCGCCCTTACAGGGAGAACCCGAACACTGAAGCTTTCTTT. V gene TRBV13 combines with J gene TRBJ1-1; tentative D call: TRBD1 (6 bases). Trimming took off 5 bases at V and 1 base at J, with 20 bases between the two ends. CDR3 size: 17 residues. Germline CDR1 PRHDT, CDR2 FYEKMQ (reference sequence).

This chain connects TRBV30 to TRBJ1-1; D is unclear. The CDR3 is 10 amino acids. The germline V and J ends were trimmed by 0 bases and 14 bases, with 10 bases remaining between them. Germline CDR1 GTSNPN, CDR2 SVGIG (reference sequence). CDR3 loop: CAWSVEGLFF. CDR3 in DNA: TGTGCCTGGAGTGTAGAGGGTTTGTTCTTT.

Points on this clone: At one end the junction does not follow the germline gene, possibly because of a read error. The chain carries TRBV9 and TRBJ1-1; TRBD1 agrees at 8 bases. Germline CDR1 and CDR2: SGDLS and YYNGEE. The length of the CDR3 is 15 residues. The CDR3 bases are TGTGCCAGCAGTGTAGGACAGGGTATGGGCACTGAAGCTTTCTTT. It codes for CASSVGQGMGTEAFF.

This clone was seen only a few times. The J gene is TRBJ2-1, the V gene TRBV15; the match to TRBD2 covers 12 bases. The CDR3 spans 15 residues. Germline CDR1 reads LNHNV; CDR2 reads YYDKDF (reference sequence). With V trimmed by 3 bases and J by 6 bases, 3 bases remained unmatched. Written as DNA, the CDR3 is TGTGCCACCAGCAGTCGACTAGCGGGGGCCAATGAGCAGTTCTTC. Its protein is CATSSRLAGANEQFF.

Of note for this clone: This CDR3 is also generated by other DNA sequences in the sample. The J gene is TRBJ1-1, the V gene TRBV7-9, with D unresolved. V was clipped by 1 base and J by 4 bases, with 7 bases between them. Germline CDR1 reads SEHNR; CDR2 reads FQNEAQ (reference sequence). CDR3 length: 13 residues. The CDR3 is CASSLGGGTEAFF. In DNA form, the CDR3 reads TGTGCCAGCAGCTTAGGGGGAGGCACTGAAGCTTTCTTT.

The table lists this clone with a count of one. This chain connects TRBV7-7 to TRBJ2-2; D uncertain. CDR3 size: 14 residues. V dropped 2 bases and J dropped 1 base, with 5 bases sitting between them. Germline assignment: CDR1 SSHAT and CDR2 FNYEAQ (reference sequence). For the CDR3, the DNA is TGTGCCAGCAGCTTAACGGTGAACACCGGGGAGCTGTTTTTT. This codes for CASSLTVNTGELFF.

V and J are TRBV28 and TRBJ1-2, with 7 bases that match TRBD1. With V trimmed by 5 bases and J by 5 bases, 8 bases remained unmatched. CDR3 length: 14 amino acids. Per germline, CDR1 MDHEN and CDR2 SYDVKM. This CDR3 reads CASSANRGRYGYTF. As DNA, the CDR3 is TGTGCCAGCAGTGCAAACAGGGGTCGGTATGGCTACACCTTC.